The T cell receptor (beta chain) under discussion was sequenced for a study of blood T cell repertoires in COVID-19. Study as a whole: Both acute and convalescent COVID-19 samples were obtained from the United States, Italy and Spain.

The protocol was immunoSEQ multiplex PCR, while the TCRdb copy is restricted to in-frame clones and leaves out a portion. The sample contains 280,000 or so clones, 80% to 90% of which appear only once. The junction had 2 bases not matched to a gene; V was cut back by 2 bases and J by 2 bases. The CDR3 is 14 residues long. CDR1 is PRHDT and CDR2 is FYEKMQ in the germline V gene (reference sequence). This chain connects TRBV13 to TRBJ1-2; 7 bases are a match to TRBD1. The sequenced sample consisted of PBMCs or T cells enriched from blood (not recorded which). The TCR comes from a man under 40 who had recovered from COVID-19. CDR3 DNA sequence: TGTGCCAGCAGCTTAAGGGACAGCAACTATGGCTACACCTTC. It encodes CASSLRDSNYGYTF.